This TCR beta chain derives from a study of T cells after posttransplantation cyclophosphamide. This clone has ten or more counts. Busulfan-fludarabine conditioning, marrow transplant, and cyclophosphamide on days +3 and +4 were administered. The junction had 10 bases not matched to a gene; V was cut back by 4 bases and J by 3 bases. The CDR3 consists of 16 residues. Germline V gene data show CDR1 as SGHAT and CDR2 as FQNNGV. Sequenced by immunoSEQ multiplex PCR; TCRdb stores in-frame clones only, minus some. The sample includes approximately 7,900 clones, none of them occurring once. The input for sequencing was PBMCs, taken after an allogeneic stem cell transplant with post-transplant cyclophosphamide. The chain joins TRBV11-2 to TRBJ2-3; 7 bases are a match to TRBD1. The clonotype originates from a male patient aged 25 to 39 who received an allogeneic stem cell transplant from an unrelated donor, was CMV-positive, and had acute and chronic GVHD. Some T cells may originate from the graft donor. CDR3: CASSSALDRTTDTQYF. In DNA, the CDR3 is TGTGCCAGCAGCTCAGCCCTGGACAGGACAACAGATACGCAGTATTTT. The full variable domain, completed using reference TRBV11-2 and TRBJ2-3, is EAGVAQSPRYKIIEKRQSVAFWCNPISGHATLYWYQQILGQGPKLLIQFQNNGVVDDSQLPKDRFSAERLKGVDSTLKIQPAKLEDSAVYLCASSSALDRTTDTQYFGPGTRLTVL.